This T cell receptor (beta chain) was sequenced during a study of Graves' ophthalmopathy and Graves' hyperthyroidism. The CDR3 is made up of 16 amino acids. Trimming cost V 4 bases and J 1 base; bases outside gene matches: 10. Germline CDR1 and CDR2: MNHEY and SVGAGI. Whole-study findings and limits: Detection in blood was also observed for most expanded thyroid clonotypes above 0.001 frequency. With a specificity of about 75% and a sensitivity of around 70%, the model predicted ophthalmopathy progression.

The sequenced template was RNA, covering the TCR beta CDR3 region. HTBI primers primed a first-round RT-PCR, and a second-round multiplex PCR followed. Each CDR3 protein is one row after TCRdb ran MiXCR on the multiplex PCR reads. This sample has 620,000 or so distinct CDR3 sequences, with 22% found just once. Patients were excluded if they had other autoimmune diseases or uncontrolled infections, and likewise if pregnancy or lactation applied. The starting material, about 9.5 ml of fresh peripheral blood, provided the PBMCs. This clonotype was recorded many times. The target antigen is unknown. The chain couples TRBV6-5 to TRBJ2-7; the match to TRBD2 covers 7 bases. This receptor was obtained from a woman aged 18-30 years with stable Graves' hyperthyroidism. Some clones in this sample may be carry-over from other donors' samples. The material sequenced was peripheral blood. The CDR3 DNA reads as TGTGCCAGCAGTTCCATCTCCCAGGGACTATCCTACGAGCAGTACTTC. Translated, it gives CASSSISQGLSYEQYF.